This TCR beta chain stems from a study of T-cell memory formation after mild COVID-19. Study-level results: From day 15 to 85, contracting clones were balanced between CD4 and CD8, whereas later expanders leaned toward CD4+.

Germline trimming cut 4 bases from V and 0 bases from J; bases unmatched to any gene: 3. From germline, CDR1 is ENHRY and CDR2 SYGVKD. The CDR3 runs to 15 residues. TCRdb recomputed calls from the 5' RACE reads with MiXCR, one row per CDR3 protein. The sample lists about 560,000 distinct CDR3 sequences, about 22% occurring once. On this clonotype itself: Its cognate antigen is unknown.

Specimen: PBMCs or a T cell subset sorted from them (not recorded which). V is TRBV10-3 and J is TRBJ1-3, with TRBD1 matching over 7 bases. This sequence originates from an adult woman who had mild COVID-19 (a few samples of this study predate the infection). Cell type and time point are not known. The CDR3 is CAISATGTSGNTIYF. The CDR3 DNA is TGTGCCATCAGTGCGACAGGGACCTCTGGAAACACCATATATTTT.